This TCR beta chain stems from a study of cytomegalovirus exposure and HLA in healthy donors. This clone was found once. Primers included in the PCR were 60 Vbeta and 13 Jbeta primers. The repertoire was sequenced with immunoSEQ multiplex PCR; TCRdb's copy has only in-frame clones and lacks some. The sample has tens of thousands of clones; more than 60% are singletons. The CDR3 is 14 residues long. Germline lookup yields CDR1 SNHLY and CDR2 FYNNEI. V lost 5 bases and J 5 bases, leaving 15 bases between the germline ends. The TCR originated in a young man in good health and CMV-seronegative. The gene calls are TRBV2 and TRBJ2-5, with a possible D match to TRBD2 (5 bases). The material sequenced was PBMCs. DNA for the CDR3: TGTGCCAGCAGTATTGAGGGTTTGGCGGAGACCCAGTACTTC. It codes for CASSIEGLAETQYF.